Shown below are 23 T cell receptor beta chains from a single sample sequenced in a study of long-term antiretroviral therapy in people with HIV. They ran version v3.0 of the immunoSEQ assay at survey level. Assay used: immunoSEQ multiplex PCR; TCRdb lists only in-frame clones, some missing. Here the sample spans some 22,000 clones, around 84% being singletons. The source material was unsorted PBMCs, sampled 1.3 years after starting antiretroviral therapy. These receptors were collected from a man aged 55-75 years with HIV.

J is TRBJ1-2 and V is TRBV12-5; D is unresolved. Germline loops: CDR1 LGHNT, CDR2 FRNRAP. Deletions cut 5 bases from V and 8 bases from J, with 15 bases between. The length of the CDR3 is 13 residues. This chain's CDR3 is CASGRDGPGGYTF. CDR3 DNA sequence: TGTGCTAGTGGTCGAGACGGACCCGGGGGCTACACCTTC.

This chain uses TRBV10-3 with TRBJ1-2; 9 bases match TRBD1. Germline values: CDR1 ENHRY, CDR2 SYGVKD. V was pared by 5 bases and J by 2 bases, with 9 bases of the junction left unmatched. CDR3 length: 16 residues. The CDR3 is CAISRNSGQGNYGYTF. The CDR3 DNA reads TGTGCCATCAGTAGAAACTCGGGACAGGGAAACTATGGCTACACCTTC.

This rearrangement joins TRBV2 to TRBJ1-2, with TRBD1 identical over 9 bases. The CDR3 runs 15 residues. The J segment lost 4 bases and the V segment lost 3 bases, leaving 6 bases of the junction unmatched. CDR1 SNHLY and CDR2 FYNNEI come from the germline V gene. This CDR3 reads CASSEGGQGSYGYTF. The CDR3 DNA follows: TGTGCCAGCAGTGAGGGCGGACAGGGGAGCTATGGCTACACCTTC.

Here the CDR3 DNA reads TGTGCCAGCAGCGGGGTGGGGACGGCCTACAATGAGCAGTTCTTC. As protein: CASSGVGTAYNEQFF. The V gene is TRBV6-1, the J gene TRBJ2-1; either TRBD1 or TRBD2 may fit D (5 bases each). The CDR3 spans 15 residues. V was cut by 6 bases and J by 2 bases, with 14 bases left in between. Germline CDR1 and CDR2: MNHNS and SASEGT.

The gene calls are TRBV6-1 and TRBJ2-1; D call uncertain. The CDR3 totals 16 residues. The V gene's germline CDR1 is MNHNS and CDR2 SASEGT. Trimming left V 1 base short and J 0 bases short, with 10 bases between. The CDR3 reads CASSEDGGNSYNEQFF. The CDR3 DNA is TGTGCCAGCAGTGAAGACGGTGGCAACTCCTACAATGAGCAGTTCTTC.

V usage is TRBV5-5 and J usage is TRBJ2-2, with TRBD1 matching over 8 bases. The germline V gene encodes CDR1 SGHKS and CDR2 YYEKEE (reference sequence). Trimming removed 3 bases from V and 0 bases from J; junction bases left unmatched: 4. This CDR3 has 16 residues. The CDR3 coding sequence is TGTGCCAGCAGCTGGGACAGGACATCGAACACCGGGGAGCTGTTTTTT. It encodes CASSWDRTSNTGELFF. The variable domain in full, completed from reference TRBV5-5 and TRBJ2-2, reads DAGVTQSPTHLIKTRGQQVTLRCSPISGHKSVSWYQQVLGQGPQFIFQYYEKEERGRGNFPDRFSARQFPNYSSELNVNALLLGDSALYLCASSWDRTSNTGELFFGEGSRLTVL.

This chain connects TRBV15 to TRBJ1-3; D perhaps matches TRBD1 (5 bases). The CDR3 sequence is 15 residues long. Trimming removed 3 bases at V and 2 bases at J, with 11 bases between. In germline, CDR1 is LNHNV, CDR2 YYDKDF (reference sequence). CDR3 in amino acids: CATSSLLGAGNTIYF. CDR3 bases: TGTGCCACCAGCAGTTTATTGGGGGCTGGAAACACCATATATTTT.

The chain recombines TRBV6-5 with TRBJ2-7, with D possibly matching TRBD1 (5 bases). Germline V gives CDR1 MNHEY, CDR2 SVGAGI. V was clipped by 2 bases and J by 0 bases, with 8 bases between them. The CDR3 contains 14 residues. The DNA of the CDR3 is TGTGCCAGCAGTTACAGGGGTAACTCCTACGAGCAGTACTTC. It is translated as CASSYRGNSYEQYF.

This clone was recorded a few times. The V and J genes are TRBV2 and TRBJ2-2; the match to TRBD2 covers 10 bases. CDR3 size: 16 residues. Germline CDR1 reads SNHLY; CDR2 reads FYNNEI. J was trimmed by 7 bases and V by 3 bases; bases with no gene match: 8. The CDR3: CASSDRLAGVGGELFF. CDR3 nucleotides: TGTGCCAGCAGTGATAGGCTAGCGGGAGTCGGCGGGGAGCTGTTTTTT.

V is TRBV6-5 and J is TRBJ1-2; D is undetermined. Looked up from germline, CDR1 is MNHEY and CDR2 is SVGAGI. V was shortened by 0 bases and J by 1 base, with 9 bases between the two germline ends. CDR3 size: 15 residues. The CDR3 loop is CASSYSGNLNYGYTF. CDR3 nucleotide sequence: TGTGCCAGCAGTTACTCGGGTAACCTTAACTATGGCTACACCTTC.

The chain has TRBV28 and TRBJ1-5; D is unclear. V lost 6 bases and J lost 2, with 14 bases in between. CDR3 size: 15 residues. Germline V gives CDR1 MDHEN, CDR2 SYDVKM. CDR3 DNA sequence: TGTGCCAGCAGCCCTGTCGGAATGGGCAATCAGCCCCAGCATTTT. Its protein is CASSPVGMGNQPQHF.

The J gene is TRBJ2-7, the V gene TRBV5-3; a weak D match, TRBD2 (7 bases). TRBV5-3 qualifies as an ORF whose function is uncertain. Between the trimmed V and J ends, which lost 0 bases and 3 bases, there was a span of 16 bases. The CDR3 runs to 16 residues. The CDR3 reads CARSLVFGGRIYEQYF. The CDR3, as DNA: TGTGCCAGAAGCTTGGTTTTCGGGGGGCGCATCTACGAGCAGTACTTC.

This chain links TRBV7-9 with TRBJ1-6, with D maybe TRBD1 (6 bases). The CDR3 is 14 amino acids. Trimming took 11 bases from V and 9 from J, leaving 20 bases between them. Per germline, CDR1 SEHNR and CDR2 FQNEAQ (reference sequence). The CDR3 region is CAAGAGDLGSPLHF. The CDR3 coding sequence is TGTGCCGCCGGGGCAGGGGATTTAGGTTCACCCCTCCACTTT.

This clone was seen a handful of times. V gene TRBV7-3 combines with J gene TRBJ2-7, with TRBD2 matching 9 bases. Trimming cost V 2 bases and J 7 bases; bases outside gene matches: 9. CDR1 is SGHTA and CDR2 is FQGTGA in the germline V gene. The CDR3 spans 15 residues. CDR3 region: CASSLSPSGVLEQYF. The DNA for the CDR3 is TGTGCCAGCAGCTTATCTCCTAGCGGGGTGTTAGAGCAGTACTTC.

The rearrangement uses TRBV2 and TRBJ1-1; D possibly corresponds to TRBD1 (6 bases). CDR1 is SNHLY, CDR2 FYNNEI, per germline. Trimming stripped 5 bases from V and 7 bases from J, with 17 bases between. The CDR3 covers 14 residues. CDR3 sequence (DNA): TGTGCCAGCAGTAACGGACAGTTCTCTGGTGAAGCTTTCTTT. Encoded protein: CASSNGQFSGEAFF.

This clone was detected only a few times. The chain carries TRBV2 and TRBJ1-6; D unclear. Germline CDR1 is SNHLY and CDR2 is FYNNEI. The CDR3 extends over 11 amino acids. Trimming shortened V by 0 bases and J by 14 bases, and 5 bases separated the two germline ends. The CDR3, as DNA: TGTGCCAGCAGTGAAGCCGATACCCTCCACTTT. Its protein is CASSEADTLHF.

This chain joins TRBV7-2 and TRBJ2-2; D not certain. CDR3 size: 14 residues. Trimming left V 1 base short and J 4 bases short, with 7 bases between. Germline V lookup: CDR1 SGHTA, CDR2 FQGNSA. The CDR3 loop is CASSLEFGTGELFF. For the CDR3, the DNA is TGTGCCAGCAGCTTAGAATTTGGCACCGGGGAGCTGTTTTTT.

The genes are TRBV5-1 and TRBJ2-5, with D unresolved. Germline CDR1 is SGHRS and CDR2 is YFSETQ. The CDR3 spans 14 residues. The V end lost 0 bases, the J end lost 5 bases, and 11 bases lay between the germline ends. The CDR3 protein is CASSLVVDTETQYF. As DNA, the CDR3 is TGCGCCAGCAGCTTGGTGGTGGATACGGAGACCCAGTACTTC. Filled out from reference TRBV5-1 and TRBJ2-5, the complete variable domain reads KAGVTQTPRYLIKTRGQQVTLSCSPISGHRSVSWYQQTPGQGLQFLFEYFSETQRNKGNFPGRFSGRQFSNSRSEMNVSTLELGDSALYLCASSLVVDTETQYFGPGTRLLVL.

This rearrangement joins TRBV7-2 to TRBJ1-1; D gene uncertain. In germline, CDR1 is SGHTA, CDR2 FQGNSA. V was cut by 5 bases and J by 0 bases, with 10 bases left in between. CDR3 length: 14 amino acids. CDR3 loop: CASSVGSMNTEAFF. The CDR3 bases are TGTGCCAGCAGCGTCGGGAGTATGAACACTGAAGCTTTCTTT.

V is TRBV5-1 and J is TRBJ2-5, with D perhaps matching TRBD2 (5 bases). Germline V lookup: CDR1 SGHRS, CDR2 YFSETQ. Between the trimmed V and J ends, which lost 4 bases and 5 bases, there was a span of 18 bases. This CDR3 has 15 residues. The CDR3 DNA follows: TGCGCCAGCAGCCCAGGTGCTAGCCGGCAGGAGACCCAGTACTTC. Protein product: CASSPGASRQETQYF.

This chain uses TRBV5-1 with TRBJ2-1; D gene unclear. CDR3 length: 15 residues. Trimming took off 0 bases at V and 0 bases at J, with 7 bases between the two ends. Germline V lookup: CDR1 SGHRS, CDR2 YFSETQ. The CDR3 is CASSLEWSSYNEQFF. As DNA, the CDR3 is TGCGCCAGCAGCTTGGAATGGAGCTCCTACAATGAGCAGTTCTTC.

The rearrangement joins TRBV11-3 to TRBJ2-2; TRBD1 agrees at 7 bases. Germline V gives CDR1 SGHNT, CDR2 YENEEA. The CDR3 covers 14 residues. J gave up 4 bases and V 5 bases, and 4 bases lay outside the gene matches. The CDR3 DNA reads TGTGCCAGCAGCCAGGGGGTGGGCACCGGGGAGCTGTTTTTT. Its protein is CASSQGVGTGELFF.

The gene calls are TRBV2 and TRBJ2-7; D may correspond to TRBD1 or TRBD2 (5 bases each). Germline-derived CDR1 and CDR2 are SNHLY and FYNNEI. CDR3 length: 14 residues. V lost 6 bases, J lost 3 bases, and 15 bases lay in between. CDR3 residues: CASRGDVGYYEQYF. In nucleotides, the CDR3 is TGTGCCAGCAGAGGGGACGTCGGATACTACGAGCAGTACTTC.